This is a list of T cell receptor beta chains from one sample in a study of shared clonotypes between healthy human individuals. Clones were sequenced by immunoSEQ multiplex PCR, and TCRdb holds only the in-frame ones, with some missing. The table has about 680,000 clones, around 92% seen once. Sequencing used naive CD8+ T cells sorted from blood. The source is a man aged 30-40 years in good health. The CDR3 runs from the conserved cysteine through the conserved F or W. Fields, in order: CDR3 protein, V gene.

cdr3_aa: CASSGRDSSNDEQYF; v_call: TRBV7-9
cdr3_aa: CASSDPLAGDTEAFF; v_call: TRBV9
cdr3_aa: CASSYRFARNPVSYEQYF; v_call: TRBV7-9
cdr3_aa: CASSLLGAQGELFF; v_call: TRBV5-5
cdr3_aa: CASRKGASSYEQYF; v_call: TRBV4-3
cdr3_aa: CASSYGGVGNTIYF; v_call: TRBV6-5
cdr3_aa: CASSLWLATQETQYF; v_call: TRBV5-1
cdr3_aa: CASRGGDEPEQYF; v_call: TRBV7-8
cdr3_aa: CSVLARDREVYEQYF; v_call: TRBV29-1
cdr3_aa: CASSQEPTSGSSDEQFF; v_call: TRBV4-3
cdr3_aa: CAWKDRQSGYGYTF; v_call: TRBV30
cdr3_aa: CASSWTSEPSTDTQYF; v_call: TRBV2
cdr3_aa: CASSADTRGFNQPQHF; v_call: TRBV9
cdr3_aa: CASSYTPGQGSGEQYF; v_call: TRBV6-5
cdr3_aa: CASSQVVGGYEQYF; v_call: TRBV4-1
cdr3_aa: CASKTDYEQYF; v_call: TRBV2
cdr3_aa: CASSSGQPNTGELFF; v_call: TRBV7-9
cdr3_aa: CASSEALLAGTGGKTQYF; v_call: TRBV6-1
cdr3_aa: CASSLALGRGSGGELFF; v_call: TRBV7-9
cdr3_aa: CASSLSSEAGAYNEQFF; v_call: TRBV27
cdr3_aa: CASSRPGTGGSGANVLTF; v_call: TRBV7-9
cdr3_aa: CASSEVPGLAGDVQLREQYF; v_call: TRBV6-1
cdr3_aa: CASSLNRGNEQFF; v_call: TRBV7-2
cdr3_aa: CASSSSRTGSLVGEQYF; v_call: TRBV27
cdr3_aa: CASSSAPGPNTDTQYF; v_call: TRBV6-5
cdr3_aa: CASSQPDRHYEQYF; v_call: TRBV9
cdr3_aa: CASQGSPNEQFF; v_call: TRBV9
cdr3_aa: CASSPQVIGTGELFF; v_call: TRBV6-5
cdr3_aa: CASSEPGSGNTIYF; v_call: TRBV2
cdr3_aa: CASTHSGQGYVNQPQHF; v_call: TRBV19
cdr3_aa: CASSYTTGTIYGYTF; v_call: TRBV27
cdr3_aa: CASSSGRYYEQYF; v_call: TRBV19
cdr3_aa: CASSLRDSYYNEQFF; v_call: TRBV27
cdr3_aa: CASSLRGSYEQYF; v_call: TRBV7-9
cdr3_aa: CASSNTRGGGGETQYF; v_call: TRBV27
cdr3_aa: CASSFVGSYEQYF; v_call: TRBV7-9
cdr3_aa: CASSQGGAGELFF; v_call: TRBV6-5
cdr3_aa: CASSTPPSGAARSYEQYF; v_call: TRBV19
cdr3_aa: CASSSGTADGYTF; v_call: TRBV11-2
cdr3_aa: CASSPWTGELFF; v_call: TRBV28
cdr3_aa: CASSQDLSSINEQFF; v_call: TRBV4-2
cdr3_aa: CASSPPVRKQRGSYEQYF; v_call: TRBV18
cdr3_aa: CASSQVIAGGFYQETQYF; v_call: TRBV4-1
cdr3_aa: CASSTFSGSFETQYF; v_call: TRBV5-5
cdr3_aa: CASSHVGTSGSYEQYF; v_call: TRBV4-1
cdr3_aa: CASSLHGDEQFF; v_call: TRBV6-5
cdr3_aa: CASSLLSGELYEQYF; v_call: TRBV7-2
cdr3_aa: CSVDFLAGGQETQYF; v_call: TRBV29-1
cdr3_aa: CASSQEQGQRYGYTF; v_call: TRBV4-3
cdr3_aa: CASSVGWAGGTEAFF; v_call: TRBV9
cdr3_aa: CASSLWGQSYEQYF; v_call: TRBV27
cdr3_aa: CAISDRDYRKSSYNEQFF; v_call: TRBV10-3
cdr3_aa: CASSLRYSNQPQHF; v_call: TRBV27
cdr3_aa: CASSLSGYYGYTF; v_call: TRBV27